These 26 T cell receptor beta chains came from one sample sequenced in a study of blood T cell repertoires in COVID-19. TCRdb keeps only in-frame clones here, not all; method: immunoSEQ multiplex PCR. The data hold about 80,000 clones, with about four fifths observed a single time. What was sequenced was peripheral blood. The receptors were sampled from a human donor in a cohort sampled during active COVID-19.

The genes are TRBV27 and TRBJ1-5, with D perhaps TRBD1 (5 bases). The CDR3 length is 15 residues. Looked up from germline, CDR1 is MNHEY and CDR2 is SMNVEV (reference sequence). Trimming took off 6 bases at V and 6 bases at J, with 18 bases between the two ends. CDR3 nucleotide sequence: TGTGCCAGCAGCAGACATCCCCCAGGGATTCAGCCCCAGCATTTT. This codes for CASSRHPPGIQPQHF.

The genes are TRBV2 and TRBJ1-2; the D gene is possibly TRBD1 (6 bases). V was shortened by 5 bases and J by 8 bases, with 18 bases between the two germline ends. Germline CDR1 is SNHLY and CDR2 is FYNNEI. The CDR3 totals 14 residues. The CDR3 coding sequence is TGTGCCAGCAGTCCACGGGGGGGGGCGGAAGGCTACACCTTC. Translated: CASSPRGGAEGYTF.

The chain uses TRBV6-5 and TRBJ1-5, with unresolved D. Germline V lookup: CDR1 MNHEY, CDR2 SVGAGI. V lost 4 bases and J lost 2, with 9 bases in between. The length of the CDR3 is 14 residues. CDR3 residues: CASSSRYGNQPQHF. Here the CDR3 DNA reads TGTGCCAGCAGTTCTAGATATGGCAATCAGCCCCAGCATTTT.

The V call is TRBV18, the J call TRBJ1-1, with no clear D. The CDR3 length is 14 residues. V lost 0 bases to trimming and J lost 2 bases, with 7 bases between them. Germline V gene data show CDR1 as KGHSH and CDR2 as LQKENI. The CDR3 protein is CASSPPSINTEAFF. The CDR3 coding sequence is TGTGCCAGCTCACCACCGAGTATTAACACTGAAGCTTTCTTT.

This chain links TRBV5-1 with TRBJ2-2, with 11 nucleotides matching TRBD1. The V segment lost 4 bases and the J segment 4 bases; nucleotides outside the gene matches: 6. CDR1 is SGHRS and CDR2 is YFSETQ in the germline V gene. The CDR3 is 16 amino acids. CDR3 sequence: CASSTGQGAATGELFF. DNA of the CDR3: TGCGCCAGCAGCACCGGACAGGGGGCCGCCACCGGGGAGCTGTTTTTT.

The V gene is TRBV7-9, the J gene TRBJ1-4, with TRBD1 as a possible D gene (6 bases). The ends were cut back, 0 bases at V and 1 base at J, with 15 bases in the middle. CDR1 SEHNR and CDR2 FQNEAQ come from the germline V gene (reference sequence). The CDR3 has 18 amino acids. This CDR3 is CASSLARAGALTNEKLFF. In DNA, the CDR3 is TGTGCCAGCAGCTTAGCGCGGGCAGGGGCGCTAACTAATGAAAAACTGTTTTTT.

The rearrangement uses TRBV30 and TRBJ1-6; 7 bases agree with TRBD1. Germline values: CDR1 GTSNPN, CDR2 SVGIG (reference sequence). The CDR3 contains 15 residues. With 2 bases clipped from V and 7 bases from J, the junction kept 8 bases outside the gene matches. The CDR3 DNA is TGTGCCTGGAGTCGGCGGGACAGAGAGAATTCACCCCTCCACTTT. It codes for CAWSRRDRENSPLHF.

Only a few counts were recorded for this clone. The chain joins TRBV30 to TRBJ1-5, with a possible D match to TRBD1 (6 bases). The V and J ends lost 2 bases and 6 bases respectively, with 11 bases between them. From germline, CDR1 is GTSNPN and CDR2 SVGIG (reference sequence). The CDR3 loop spans 13 amino acids. CDR3 nucleotides: TGTGCCTGGAGTACACAGGGCGGTCAGCCCCAGCATTTT. This gives the protein CAWSTQGGQPQHF. Based on the CDR3 plus reference TRBV30 and TRBJ1-5, the full variable domain is SQTIHQWPATLVQPVGSPLSLECTVEGTSNPNLYWYRQAAGRGLQLLFYSVGIGQISSEVPQNLSASRPQDRQFILSSKKLLLSDSGFYLCAWSTQGGQPQHFGDGTRLSIL.

This chain joins TRBV5-6 and TRBJ2-5; D is perhaps TRBD2 (5 bases). The CDR3 runs 14 residues. Germline CDR1 SGHDT, CDR2 YYEEEE. Trimming removed 0 bases from V and 5 bases from J, with 11 bases in between. The CDR3 sequence is CASSLGRGFETQYF. In DNA form, the CDR3 reads TGTGCCAGCAGCTTGGGACGGGGTTTCGAGACCCAGTACTTC.

The CDR3 nucleotides are TGTGCCAGCAGTCAACAGGGTTACGAGCAGTACTTC. Its protein product is CASSQQGYEQYF. The genes are TRBV6-6 and TRBJ2-7, with D perhaps TRBD1 (6 bases). Trimming shortened V by 5 bases and J by 4 bases, and 9 bases separated the two germline ends. Germline CDR1 is MNHNY and CDR2 is SVGAGI (reference sequence). This CDR3 comprises 12 residues.

This chain links TRBV30 with TRBJ1-2, with D maybe TRBD1 (5 bases). V lost 2 bases, J lost 7 bases, and 17 bases lay in between. The CDR3 runs 14 residues. CDR1 is GTSNPN, CDR2 SVGIG, per germline (reference sequence). CDR3 DNA: TGTGCCTGGAGTACCCGACTAGGGGTGGGTGGCTACACCTTC. This translates into CAWSTRLGVGGYTF. The full variable domain, its missing parts supplied by reference TRBV30 and TRBJ1-2, is SQTIHQWPATLVQPVGSPLSLECTVEGTSNPNLYWYRQAAGRGLQLLFYSVGIGQISSEVPQNLSASRPQDRQFILSSKKLLLSDSGFYLCAWSTRLGVGGYTFGSGTRLTVV.

This clone was counted once. The chain combines TRBV28 with TRBJ2-7, with a possible D match to TRBD2 (6 bases). Deletions cut 3 bases from V and 0 bases from J, with 9 bases between. The CDR3 totals 14 residues. Germline V gene sequence: CDR1 MDHEN, CDR2 SYDVKM. The CDR3 sequence: CASSLGGNSYEQYF. CDR3 bases: TGTGCCAGCAGTTTGGGCGGGAACTCCTACGAGCAGTACTTC.

This rearrangement joins TRBV28 to TRBJ1-2; a possible D gene is TRBD1 (6 bases). CDR1 is MDHEN, CDR2 SYDVKM, per germline. This CDR3 spans 11 amino acids. The V end lost 4 bases, the J end lost 14 bases, and 14 bases lay between the germline ends. The CDR3 DNA sequence: TGTGCCAGCAGTTCCGGGACACGGCGGACCTTC. Translated: CASSSGTRRTF.

The CDR3 loop is CASSVGQGLGEQYF. The CDR3, as DNA: TGTGCCAGCAGCGTGGGACAGGGTTTAGGAGAGCAGTACTTC. The rearrangement uses TRBV9 and TRBJ2-7; the match to TRBD1 covers 9 bases. Germline values: CDR1 SGDLS, CDR2 YYNGEE. Unmatched junction bases numbered 7, after V lost 2 bases and J lost 7 bases. The length of the CDR3 is 14 residues. The whole variable domain, filled in from reference TRBV9 and TRBJ2-7, reads DSGVTQTPKHLITATGQRVTLRCSPRSGDLSVYWYQQSLDQGLQFLIQYYNGEERAKGNILERFSAQQFPDLHSELNLSSLELGDSALYFCASSVGQGLGEQYFGPGTRLTVT.

This chain uses TRBV5-1 with TRBJ1-2; 8 nucleotides line up with TRBD1. CDR1 and CDR2 from the germline V gene are SGHRS and YFSETQ. CDR3 size: 15 residues. Trimming removed 5 bases from V and 8 bases from J; junction bases left unmatched: 14. This CDR3 reads CASSDPPQGARGYTF. The CDR3 nucleotides read TGCGCCAGCAGTGATCCCCCCCAGGGGGCGCGGGGCTACACCTTC.

The chain is built from TRBV5-8 and TRBJ1-1; TRBD1 agrees at 8 bases. Germline CDR1 SGHTS, CDR2 YDEGEE. This CDR3 comprises 15 residues. With 6 bases clipped from V and 3 bases from J, the junction kept 10 bases outside the gene matches. CDR3 sequence: CASTRQGRKDTEAFF. As DNA, the CDR3 is TGTGCCAGCACTCGACAGGGGAGAAAGGACACTGAAGCTTTCTTT.

V gene TRBV5-8 combines with J gene TRBJ2-1; D unclear. The CDR3 runs to 16 residues. The germline V gene has CDR1 SGHTS and CDR2 YDEGEE. With 0 bases removed from V and 0 bases from J, the gap between germline ends came to 10 bases. The CDR3 DNA is TGTGCCAGCAGCTTGGCAGACATCAGCTCCTACAATGAGCAGTTCTTC. It codes for CASSLADISSYNEQFF. Full variable domain (missing parts from reference TRBV5-8 and TRBJ2-1): EAGVTQSPTHLIKTRGQQATLRCSPISGHTSVYWYQQALGLGLQFLLWYDEGEERNRGNFPPRFSGRQFPNYSSELNVNALELEDSALYLCASSLADISSYNEQFFGPGTRLTVL.

J is TRBJ2-5 and V is TRBV10-2; 16 bases align to TRBD2. Germline V gene sequence: CDR1 WSHSY, CDR2 SAAADI. The CDR3 consists of 16 residues. J gave up 5 bases and V 6 bases, and 6 bases lay outside the gene matches. The CDR3 loop reads CASSGTSGGAGETQYF. CDR3 in DNA: TGCGCCAGCAGCGGGACTAGCGGGGGGGCCGGTGAGACCCAGTACTTC.

J is TRBJ1-5 and V is TRBV28; TRBD1 matches at 9 bases. V lost 2 bases, J lost 7 bases, and 6 bases stayed unmatched. Germline-derived CDR1 and CDR2 are MDHEN and SYDVKM. The CDR3 is 15 amino acids. This CDR3 reads CASSLTTTGGQPQHF. DNA of the CDR3: TGTGCCAGCAGTTTAACTACGACAGGGGGGCAGCCCCAGCATTTT.

The CDR3 DNA is TGTGCCAGCTCACTACGGTCGTCTACTAGCACAGATACGCAGTATTTT. This sequence encodes CASSLRSSTSTDTQYF. This chain links TRBV18 with TRBJ2-3; D gene uncertain. V dropped 4 bases and J dropped 0 bases, with 14 bases sitting between them. The CDR3 is made up of 16 amino acids. Germline V gene sequence: CDR1 KGHSH, CDR2 LQKENI.

The chain uses TRBV2 and TRBJ2-5; 7 nucleotides agree with TRBD2. The germline CDR1 and CDR2 sequences are SNHLY and FYNNEI. Germline trimming cut 6 bases from V and 2 bases from J; bases unmatched to any gene: 6. This CDR3 contains 14 residues. This chain's CDR3 is CASSAGTKQETQYF. For the CDR3, the DNA is TGTGCCAGCAGCGCCGGGACTAAACAAGAGACCCAGTACTTC.

Written as DNA, the CDR3 is TGCGCCAGCAGCCCCGGGAACGGGCCCGGCGGCCAGCCCCAGCATTTT. Protein product: CASSPGNGPGGQPQHF. V usage is TRBV5-1 and J usage is TRBJ1-5; D call uncertain. V was clipped by 4 bases and J by 7 bases, with 21 bases between them. The CDR3 loop spans 16 amino acids. Germline lookup yields CDR1 SGHRS and CDR2 YFSETQ.

The chain carries TRBV10-1 and TRBJ2-3, with 11 bases lining up with TRBD1. CDR3 length: 16 amino acids. The germline CDR1 and CDR2 sequences are WNHNN and SYGVQD (reference sequence). Trimming took 0 bases from V and 5 from J; bases not matched to a gene: 4. CDR3 nucleotides: TGCGCCAGCAGTGAGTCCCGGACAGGGGGCGTAGATACGCAGTATTTT. This translates into CASSESRTGGVDTQYF.

J is TRBJ1-1 and V is TRBV9; no clear D. In germline, CDR1 is SGDLS, CDR2 YYNGEE. This CDR3 has 15 residues. Trimming removed 4 bases from V and 0 bases from J, with 13 bases in between. CDR3 region: CASSIGPNMNTEAFF. DNA for the CDR3: TGTGCCAGCAGCATAGGGCCAAACATGAACACTGAAGCTTTCTTT. Variable domain in full (rest from reference TRBV9 and TRBJ1-1): DSGVTQTPKHLITATGQRVTLRCSPRSGDLSVYWYQQSLDQGLQFLIQYYNGEERAKGNILERFSAQQFPDLHSELNLSSLELGDSALYFCASSIGPNMNTEAFFGQGTRLTVV.

V and J are TRBV18 and TRBJ2-2, with 8 bases matching TRBD1. V shed 3 bases, J shed 0 bases, and the junction held 6 bases outside the gene matches. Germline assignment: CDR1 KGHSH and CDR2 LQKENI. The CDR3 has 17 residues. The CDR3 spells CASSPRTGTPNTGELFF. The CDR3, as DNA: TGTGCCAGCTCACCCCGGACAGGGACTCCGAACACCGGGGAGCTGTTTTTT.

In this sample, this clone turned up once. The rearrangement links TRBV10-1 to TRBJ2-3, with 7 bases identical to TRBD2. The junction had 18 bases not matched to a gene; V was cut back by 9 bases and J by 6 bases. The CDR3 extends over 16 amino acids. Per the germline V gene, CDR1 is WNHNN and CDR2 is SYGVQD (reference sequence). The chain's CDR3 is CARGGVQAGGPDTQYF. CDR3 nucleotides: TGCGCCAGGGGGGGGGTCCAGGCAGGAGGCCCGGATACGCAGTATTTT.